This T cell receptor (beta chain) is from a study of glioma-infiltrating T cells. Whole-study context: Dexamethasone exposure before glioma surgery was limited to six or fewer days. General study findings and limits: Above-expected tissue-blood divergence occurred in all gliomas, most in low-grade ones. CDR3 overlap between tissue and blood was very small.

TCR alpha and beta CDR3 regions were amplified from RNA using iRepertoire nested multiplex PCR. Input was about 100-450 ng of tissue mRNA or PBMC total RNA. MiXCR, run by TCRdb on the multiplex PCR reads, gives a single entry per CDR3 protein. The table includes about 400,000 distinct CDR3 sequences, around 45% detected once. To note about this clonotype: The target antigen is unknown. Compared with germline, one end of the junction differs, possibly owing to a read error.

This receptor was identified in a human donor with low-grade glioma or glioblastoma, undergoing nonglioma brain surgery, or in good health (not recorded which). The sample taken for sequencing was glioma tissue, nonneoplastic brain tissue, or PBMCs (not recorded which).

The CDR3: CASSLGRASSNEQFF. Here the CDR3 DNA reads TGTGCCAGCAGCTTAGGGAGGGCCTCCTCCAATGAGCAGTTCTTC. The chain uses TRBV7-9 and TRBJ2-1, with a tentative D call TRBD2 (6 bases). Germline V CDR1 and CDR2: SEHNR, FQNEAQ (reference sequence). This CDR3 is built from 15 residues.